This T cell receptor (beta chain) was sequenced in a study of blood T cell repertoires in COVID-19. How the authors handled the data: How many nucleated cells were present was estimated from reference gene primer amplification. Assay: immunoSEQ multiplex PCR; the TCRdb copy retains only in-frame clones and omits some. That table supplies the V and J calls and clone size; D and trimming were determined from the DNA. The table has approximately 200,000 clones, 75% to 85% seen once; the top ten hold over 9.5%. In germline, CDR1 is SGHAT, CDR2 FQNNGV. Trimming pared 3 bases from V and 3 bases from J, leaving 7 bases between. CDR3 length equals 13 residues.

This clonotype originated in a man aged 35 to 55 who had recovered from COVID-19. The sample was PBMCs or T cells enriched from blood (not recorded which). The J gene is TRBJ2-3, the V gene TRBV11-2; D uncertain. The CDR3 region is CASSFTGTDTQYF. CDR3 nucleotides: TGTGCCAGCAGCTTCACGGGTACAGATACGCAGTATTTT.